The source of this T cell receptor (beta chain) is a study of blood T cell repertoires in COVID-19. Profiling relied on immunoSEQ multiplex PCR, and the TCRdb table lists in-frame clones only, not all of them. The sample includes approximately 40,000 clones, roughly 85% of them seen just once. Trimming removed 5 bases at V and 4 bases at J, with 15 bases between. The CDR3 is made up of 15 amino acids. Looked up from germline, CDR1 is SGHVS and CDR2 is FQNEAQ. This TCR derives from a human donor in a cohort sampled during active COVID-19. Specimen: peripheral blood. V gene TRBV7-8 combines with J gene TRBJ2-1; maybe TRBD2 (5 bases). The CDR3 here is CASSTRAAFYNEQFF. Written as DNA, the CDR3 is TGTGCCAGCAGCACGAGAGCGGCGTTTTACAATGAGCAGTTCTTC.